The 2 T cell receptor beta chains presented below share a single source sample, sequenced in a study of cytotoxic CD8 clonotypes in ibrutinib-treated CLL (TCRdb year 2021). Library method: the immunoSEQ multiplex PCR assay. TCRdb's version of the immuneACCESS table is confined to in-frame rearrangements and falls short of the full clone set. An unresolved V gene accounts for under half of the shortfall where checked; the remainder is of unknown origin. A total of more than 200,000 clones appear in this sample, under 80% of them only once. The ten largest make up just over 15% of the sample. The time point label, read with the paper, signifies: around 25 months on ibrutinib. The input for sequencing was PBMCs, taken after 24 months of ibrutinib treatment. These TCRs come from a human donor with chronic lymphocytic leukemia.

The chain uses TRBV11-3 and TRBJ2-1; a weak D match, TRBD2 (6 bases). V gave up 4 bases and J gave up 7 bases, with 14 bases separating them. The CDR3 contains 14 residues. Germline CDR1 is SGHNT and CDR2 is YENEEA. The chain's CDR3 is CASSSPGEVNEQFF. Here the CDR3 DNA reads TGTGCCAGCAGCTCCCCGGGGGAGGTGAATGAGCAGTTCTTC.

The chain recombines TRBV7-3 with TRBJ2-7; perhaps TRBD2 as D (6 bases). CDR1 is SGHTA and CDR2 is FQGTGA in the germline V gene. The V gene lost 4 bases and the J gene lost 3 bases, with 13 bases spanning the gap. The CDR3 runs 14 residues. The CDR3 DNA follows: TGTGCCAGCAGCTCCCGCGGGGACGGCTACGAGCAGTACTTC. Translated, it gives CASSSRGDGYEQYF.